This T cell receptor beta chain was sequenced for a study of T cell repertoires in cytomegalovirus infection. Study-level information: Peptides in the study included HLA-C-restricted and HLA-B-restricted CMV epitopes. Study-wide points: HLA-C-restricted CMV clonotypes gave the most frequent clonotype in two of eight donors.

The CDR3 runs to 15 residues. Looked up from germline, CDR1 is SEHNR and CDR2 is FQNEAQ (reference sequence). V dropped 5 bases and J dropped 5; count of bases not matched to a gene: 8. A single record per CDR3 protein comes from TCRdb applying MiXCR to the reads. Among about 83,000 distinct CDR3 sequences, approximately 30% were seen once, and the ten largest hold roughly 70%. Worth noting for this clonotype: What it binds is not known.

The material was CD8+ T cells from cultured PBMCs, obtained from culture after CMV antigen stimulation. This rearrangement joins TRBV7-9 to TRBJ1-2, with TRBD1 matching 10 bases. This receptor was obtained from a human donor in good health (CMV status not recorded). Some clones in this sample may be carry-over from other donors' samples. The CDR3 nucleotides are TGTGCCAGCAGCCTCGGGACAGGGGAGTCATATGGCTACACCTTC. It translates to CASSLGTGESYGYTF.